This T cell receptor beta chain was sequenced during a study of monozygotic twins with inflammatory bowel disease. This CDR3 comprises 13 residues. CDR1 is MNHEY and CDR2 is SVGAGI in the germline V gene. Reprocessing the 5' RACE reads, TCRdb reports a single entry for every CDR3 protein and omits DNA. The listing contains approximately 210,000 distinct CDR3 sequences. This receptor was taken from a human donor with ulcerative colitis or Crohn's disease, or a healthy co-twin of an affected twin (not recorded which). The specimen sequenced was blood. This chain joins TRBV6-5 and TRBJ2-5. CDR3 in amino acids: CVSSWTLWETQYF.